These 18 T cell receptor beta chains share one sample of origin, sequenced in a study of a mutant IDH1 vaccine in newly diagnosed glioma. No antigen has been identified for these receptors. Method: immunoSEQ multiplex PCR; TCRdb's copy keeps in-frame clones and lacks some. This sample has tens of thousands of clones, with 65% to 90% found just once. Time point: week 35, safety follow-up. Vaccine doses each comprised 300 ug of mutant IDH1 20-mer peptide, with topical imiquimod. The sample consisted of PBMCs, taken from a glioma patient whose treatment included an IDH1 peptide vaccine. The receptors stem from a woman aged 45-65 years with glioma.

V gene TRBV10-1 combines with J gene TRBJ1-2; D is perhaps TRBD1 (6 bases). CDR3 size: 16 residues. The germline CDR1 and CDR2 sequences are WNHNN and SYGVQD (reference sequence). Trimming took 0 bases from V and 8 from J, leaving 19 bases between them. As DNA, the CDR3 is TGCGCCAGCAGTGAGTCGCAAGTATGGGGGGCGCGGGGCTACACCTTC. This codes for CASSESQVWGARGYTF.

The chain couples TRBV6-5 to TRBJ2-3; D is unresolved. This CDR3 region has 14 residues. Trimming shortened V by 6 bases and J by 1 base, and 11 bases separated the two germline ends. Per the germline V gene, CDR1 is MNHEY and CDR2 is SVGAGI. The CDR3 nucleotides read TGTGCCAGCAGCCGTCTGACTCGCACAGATACGCAGTATTTT. Translating gives CASSRLTRTDTQYF.

V and J are TRBV7-6 and TRBJ1-2; maybe TRBD1 (6 bases). V was shortened by 3 bases and J by 7 bases, with 12 bases between the two germline ends. The CDR3 consists of 13 residues. In germline, CDR1 is SGHVS, CDR2 FNYEAQ. CDR3 bases: TGTGCCAGCAGCTTGCAACAGGGCTTTGGCTACACCTTC. Translating it yields CASSLQQGFGYTF.

V and J are TRBV28 and TRBJ1-2, with D tentatively TRBD1 (5 bases). V lost 3 bases, J lost 1 base, and 12 bases lay in between. Germline V gives CDR1 MDHEN, CDR2 SYDVKM. CDR3 length: 15 residues. DNA of the CDR3: TGTGCCAGCAGTTTCCCCGGGGGGGGTAACTATGGCTACACCTTC. Translating gives CASSFPGGGNYGYTF.

The chain has TRBV25-1 and TRBJ2-7, with 7 bases identical to TRBD1. There are 18 residues in the CDR3. V shed 4 bases, J shed 2 bases, and the junction held 17 bases outside the gene matches. Germline V CDR1 and CDR2: MGHDK, SYGVNS. This CDR3 is CASSGGQTNIITTYEQYF. CDR3 nucleotides: TGTGCCAGCAGTGGGGGACAGACGAATATCATAACTACCTACGAGCAGTACTTC.

The rearrangement joins TRBV5-1 to TRBJ1-1, with TRBD1 matching over 9 bases. The germline V gene has CDR1 SGHRS and CDR2 YFSETQ. Trimming at V came to 2 bases and at J to 3 bases, leaving 5 bases not matched to a gene. The CDR3 loop spans 15 amino acids. In nucleotides, the CDR3 is TGCGCCAGCAGCTTTACCGGGACAGGGTACACTGAAGCTTTCTTT. Translating gives CASSFTGTGYTEAFF.

V and J are TRBV5-1 and TRBJ2-3; the match to TRBD1 covers 9 bases. The germline V gene has CDR1 SGHRS and CDR2 YFSETQ. V dropped 4 bases and J dropped 3; count of bases not matched to a gene: 6. The CDR3 sequence is 15 residues long. CDR3 nucleotide sequence: TGCGCCAGCAGCGTCGGGACAGGGCTAACAGATACGCAGTATTTT. This translates into CASSVGTGLTDTQYF.

Only a few counts were recorded for this clone. This chain uses TRBV13 with TRBJ2-5; 7 nucleotides match TRBD2. Trimming removed 2 bases from V and 5 bases from J; junction bases left unmatched: 20. The CDR3 totals 19 residues. CDR1 is PRHDT, CDR2 FYEKMQ, per germline (reference sequence). CDR3: CASSLFVAGHSGDWETQYF. CDR3 nucleotides: TGTGCCAGCAGCTTATTTGTAGCGGGCCACAGTGGGGATTGGGAGACCCAGTACTTC.

The chain links TRBV7-2 to TRBJ2-7; TRBD1 might be the D (7 bases). V was clipped by 3 bases and J by 4 bases, with 25 bases between them. Germline V gene lookup returns CDR1 SGHTA and CDR2 FQGNSA. The CDR3 has 18 residues. The CDR3 loop is CASSFLLSGDRISYEQYF. The CDR3 region has the DNA TGTGCCAGCAGCTTTCTACTCTCGGGGGACAGAATTTCGTACGAGCAGTACTTC. Supplemented by reference TRBV7-2 and TRBJ2-7, the full variable domain reads GAGVSQSPSNKVTEKGKDVELRCDPISGHTALYWYRQSLGQGLEFLIYFQGNSAPDKSGLPSDRFSAERTGGSVSTLTIQRTQQEDSAVYLCASSFLLSGDRISYEQYFGPGTRLTVT.

V usage is TRBV11-2 and J usage is TRBJ1-2, with D possibly matching TRBD1 (6 bases). Trimming left V 4 bases short and J 5 bases short, with 11 bases between. The germline V gene has CDR1 SGHAT and CDR2 FQNNGV. CDR3 length: 13 amino acids. DNA for the CDR3: TGTGCCAGCAGCTCGGGGGCTAGGTATGGCTACACCTTC. Its translation is CASSSGARYGYTF.

This clone showed up just a few times. V and J are TRBV29-1 and TRBJ1-1; 8 nucleotides agree with TRBD1. The CDR3 is made up of 13 amino acids. Germline V gene sequence: CDR1 SQVTM, CDR2 ANQGSEA. The trim removed 5 bases at V and 1 base at J, leaving 3 bases unmatched. CDR3 region: CSVQQGGNTEAFF. CDR3 nucleotides: TGCAGCGTTCAACAGGGGGGGAACACTGAAGCTTTCTTT.

J is TRBJ2-1 and V is TRBV29-1; 9 bases align to TRBD1. Trimming cost V 7 bases and J 0 bases; bases outside gene matches: 25. The CDR3 is made up of 21 amino acids. CDR1 is SQVTM and CDR2 is ANQGSEA in the germline V gene. CDR3 in amino acids: CSAVILPGQGGRLSSYNEQFF. CDR3 DNA sequence: TGCAGCGCTGTGATCTTACCGGGACAGGGAGGACGGCTAAGCTCCTACAATGAGCAGTTCTTC.

The rearrangement joins TRBV5-4 to TRBJ2-7; 7 nucleotides match TRBD1. This CDR3 is 15 amino acids long. Per the germline V gene, CDR1 is SGHNT and CDR2 is YYREEE (reference sequence). V lost 0 bases, J lost 6 bases, and 9 bases stayed unmatched. CDR3 region: CASSLDSQGVGEQYF. The CDR3 bases are TGTGCCAGCAGCTTGGATTCGCAGGGGGTGGGCGAGCAGTACTTC.

This sequence joins TRBV11-2 and TRBJ2-7; TRBD1 matches 9 bases. J was trimmed by 3 bases and V by 5 bases; bases with no gene match: 8. Germline V CDR1 and CDR2: SGHAT, FQNNGV. This CDR3 is built from 15 residues. The CDR3 loop reads CASSPGQGSFYEQYF. The CDR3 nucleotides read TGTGCCAGCAGCCCCGGACAGGGGTCTTTCTACGAGCAGTACTTC. The full variable domain, its missing parts supplied by reference TRBV11-2 and TRBJ2-7, is EAGVAQSPRYKIIEKRQSVAFWCNPISGHATLYWYQQILGQGPKLLIQFQNNGVVDDSQLPKDRFSAERLKGVDSTLKIQPAKLEDSAVYLCASSPGQGSFYEQYFGPGTRLTVT.

The genes are TRBV25-1 and TRBJ1-6; D call uncertain. CDR3 length: 14 residues. CDR1 is MGHDK, CDR2 SYGVNS, per germline. Trimming cost V 3 bases and J 6 bases, with 9 bases left between them. CDR3 region: CASSEHSFNSPLHF. CDR3 coding DNA: TGTGCCAGCAGTGAGCACAGTTTTAATTCACCCCTCCACTTT.

The rearrangement uses TRBV14 and TRBJ1-2; D uncertain. The germline V gene has CDR1 SGHDN and CDR2 FVKESK. The CDR3 has 15 residues. V gave up 1 base and J gave up 6 bases, with 15 bases separating them. Here the CDR3 reads CASSQAGGSLHGYTF. As DNA, the CDR3 is TGTGCCAGCAGCCAAGCAGGAGGAAGCCTCCATGGCTACACCTTC.

The V call is TRBV10-3, the J call TRBJ1-2, with unresolved D. V was trimmed by 0 bases and J by 4 bases, leaving 18 bases between them. This CDR3 is built from 17 residues. The germline V gene has CDR1 ENHRY and CDR2 SYGVKD. The CDR3 region is CAISESAGSPPSYGYTF. As DNA, the CDR3 is TGTGCCATCAGTGAGTCAGCGGGATCTCCCCCTTCCTATGGCTACACCTTC.

The J gene is TRBJ2-5, the V gene TRBV6-1, with TRBD1 matching over 8 bases. CDR1 is MNHNS and CDR2 is SASEGT in the germline V gene. This CDR3 contains 15 residues. The ends lost 0 bases at V and 1 base at J; junction bases unmatched: 1. The CDR3 protein is CASSEATGAQETQYF. The CDR3 DNA follows: TGTGCCAGCAGTGAAGCGACAGGGGCCCAAGAGACCCAGTACTTC.